This paragraph covers one T cell receptor (beta chain) sequence. This specimen belongs to a study of shared clonotypes between healthy human individuals. Whole-study context: The study enrolled two women and a few men aged 18 to 49. Each donor's CD4 naive and CD4 memory cells filled three plates apiece, CD8 naive two, and CD8 memory one.

The repertoire was sequenced with immunoSEQ multiplex PCR; TCRdb's copy has only in-frame clones and lacks some. The data hold some 1,900,000 clones, with 85% to 95% observed a single time. The germline V and J ends were trimmed by 3 bases and 7 bases, with 15 bases remaining between them. Germline assignment: CDR1 LNHNV and CDR2 YYDKDF (reference sequence). The CDR3 consists of 15 residues. Positively selected for CCR7, the CD45RO-negative cells used as naive CD8 cells excluded terminally differentiated effector memory CD45RA+ cells. The source of this sequence is a man between 18 and 29 years old in good health. V is TRBV15 and J is TRBJ2-2; D ambiguous. Sequencing input: naive CD8+ T cells sorted from blood. CDR3 nucleotide sequence: TGTGCCACCAGCAGTAGGTCCCTAGACATCGGGGAGCTGTTTTTT. Translating gives CATSSRSLDIGELFF.